Listed here is a single T cell receptor (beta chain). What antigen it recognizes has not been identified. No much larger clonotype is one base removed from it; base qualities were not supplied. Systemically healthy Caucasian individuals from Russia, over 30 in total and aged about 6 to 100 years, were included as donors. Each donor gave about 9.7 milliliters of peripheral blood, drawn into EDTA-treated Vacutainer tubes. PBMCs were isolated by Ficoll-Paque density-gradient centrifugation, with at least 6 million obtained per sample. Trizol reagent was used to extract total RNA from PBMCs, with at least 5.5 micrograms per sample. For every donor, flow cytometry on a PBMC aliquot measured the percentage of naive CD45RAhigh/CD27high T cells. Trimming costs V 4 bases and J 7 bases, and their ends lie 8 bases apart. CDR1 and CDR2 are drawn from the germline V gene: SNHLY, FYNNEI. The CDR3 goes from the cysteine to the phenylalanine over 13 residues. Of all the DNA, just the CDR3 is kept, 39 bases in frame from base 1.

This sample stems from a study of blood T cells in healthy people across ages (dated by TCRdb to between 2015 and 2016). About the full investigation: In model experiments, template switching captured about one uniquely barcoded TCR beta cDNA molecule for every two T cells. To track age-related changes in TCR beta repertoire diversity, the study relied on deep sequencing normalized with unique cDNA molecular identifiers. Donors were grouped into four age groups: young (average 16 years), middle-aged (about 38), aged (around 62) and long-lived (over 80). To avoid experimental bias, donors of different ages were randomly spread across the sequencing lanes. The study analyzed two additional independent replicas of 1 million unique cDNA reads from the same blood draw for two donors, one aged 18 to 30 and one aged 80 or older.

Study-wide conclusions, independent of this receptor: Estimates of total diversity based on one million sequenced T cells were considered lower bounds and underestimates. The CMV infection status of donors was not known, potentially confounding age-related changes in expanded clonotypes. As age increased, observed TCR beta diversity per million T cells dropped in a roughly linear way, and a significant reduction was already evident by age roughly 40. Conclusive comparison of naive and antigen-experienced compartments was prevented by the profiling of bulk unsorted PBMCs. A strong correlation was found between observed TCR beta diversity and the percentage of naive T cells measured by flow cytometry. Compared with the aged group, the long-lived group had more naive CD4+ T cells, fewer expanded clones and increased TCR diversity, suggesting age selection.

Receptor amplification or capture employed 5' RACE. The sequencer listed for this sample is Illumina HiSeq 2500. The second PCR ran for roughly 7 to 12 cycles and used a J-beta primer mix along with a sample-barcoded 5' primer. A template-switch 5' adaptor carrying 12 random nucleotides introduced a unique molecular identifier onto each TCR beta cDNA molecule. At least 2.5 million CDR3-containing paired-end reads were obtained from each sample. First-strand cDNA was synthesized from all RNA with the Mint cDNA synthesis kit, primed by a TRBC-specific oligonucleotide. All cDNA was treated with uracil-DNA glycosylase and then went through a first 18-cycle PCR with the universal primers M1SS and BC2_uni_R. The study's own analysis went as follows. For normalization, 1 million high-quality reads were randomly selected from each sample, with every read carrying a distinct molecular identifier. Instead of being binned into consensus sequences, reads with shared molecular identifiers were discarded. MiTCR, run with a Q25 quality threshold and the strictest error-elimination algorithm, handled CDR3 identification, clonotype clustering and error correction. A nonparametric unseen species model with Euler transformation was used to estimate lower-bound total TCR beta diversity. TCRdb reran the public reads through fastp at Q25 and MiXCR, keeping productive beta chains. All rows with the same CDR3 protein become a single entry with the most common DNA and genes. The authors' filters were not applied to this entry. The sample table lists over 600,000 distinct CDR3 sequences, 56% of them with a count of one. The top ten clones comprise more than 25% of the sample.

The source of this sequence is a man aged 35 to 55 in good health. In this chain, TRBV2 is recombined with TRBJ1-6; no D gene is confidently identified. Sequenced input: blood. CDR3 reads: CASSGARNSPLHF. The DNA sequence reads TGTGCCAGCAGTGGGGCCAGGAATTCACCCCTCCACTTT.